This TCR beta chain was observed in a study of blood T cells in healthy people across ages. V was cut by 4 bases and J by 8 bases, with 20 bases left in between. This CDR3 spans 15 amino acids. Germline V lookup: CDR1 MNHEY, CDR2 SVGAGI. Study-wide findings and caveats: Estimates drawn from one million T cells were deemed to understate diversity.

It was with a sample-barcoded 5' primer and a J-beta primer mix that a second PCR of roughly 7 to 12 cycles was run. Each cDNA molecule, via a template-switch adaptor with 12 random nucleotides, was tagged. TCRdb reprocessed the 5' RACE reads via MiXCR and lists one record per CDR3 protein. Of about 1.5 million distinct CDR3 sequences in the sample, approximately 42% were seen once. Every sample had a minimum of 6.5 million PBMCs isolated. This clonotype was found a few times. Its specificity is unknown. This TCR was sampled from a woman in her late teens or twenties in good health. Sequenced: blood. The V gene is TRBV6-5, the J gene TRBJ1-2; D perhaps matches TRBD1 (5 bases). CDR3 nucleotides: TGTGCCAGCAGTTCCTCAGGGCTACTACGCGTCGGCTACACCTTC. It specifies CASSSSGLLRVGYTF.